One and the same sample provided the 3 T cell receptor beta chains below, sequenced in a study of CD8+CD57+ T cells in acquired aplastic anemia. The template used for profiling TCR beta VDJ and CDR3 was genomic DNA. TCRdb reprocessed the reads via MiXCR and lists one record per CDR3 protein. The data show fewer than 200,000 distinct CDR3 sequences, 55% to 80% seen once. Input material: sorted CD4+, CD8+, or CD8+CD57+ T cells (not recorded which) from PBMCs. The receptor source for this set is a human donor in good health.

In this sample, this clonotype turned up many times. The chain couples TRBV20-1 to TRBJ2-3; weak D call: TRBD2 (5 bases). V lost 0 bases and J lost 1, with 14 bases in between. The germline gives CDR1 DFQATT, CDR2 SNEGSKA (reference sequence). The CDR3 has 16 amino acids. The CDR3 here is CSARDHGGLGTDTQYF. The DNA for the CDR3 is TGCAGTGCTAGAGATCACGGAGGCCTTGGCACAGATACGCAGTATTTT.

In regard to this clonotype: A read error is possible here, since a much larger clone lies one base away. The V call is TRBV20-1, the J call TRBJ2-3, with 7 bases matching TRBD1. The CDR3 length is 16 residues. Germline loops: CDR1 DFQATT, CDR2 SNEGSKA (reference sequence). The DNA for the CDR3 is TGCAGTGCTAGAGTAGGGGCGGGCCCTGGGACAGATACGCGGTATTTT. Translation gives CSARVGAGPGTDTRYF.

The chain joins TRBV2 to TRBJ2-7, with 7 bases aligning to TRBD1. The CDR3 totals 15 residues. The germline V gene has CDR1 SNHLY and CDR2 FYNNEI. Trimming at V came to 6 bases and at J to 1 base, leaving 9 bases not matched to a gene. The CDR3 here is CASSEYWDSSYEQYF. In DNA, the CDR3 is TGTGCCAGCAGCGAATACTGGGACAGTTCCTACGAGCAGTACTTC.